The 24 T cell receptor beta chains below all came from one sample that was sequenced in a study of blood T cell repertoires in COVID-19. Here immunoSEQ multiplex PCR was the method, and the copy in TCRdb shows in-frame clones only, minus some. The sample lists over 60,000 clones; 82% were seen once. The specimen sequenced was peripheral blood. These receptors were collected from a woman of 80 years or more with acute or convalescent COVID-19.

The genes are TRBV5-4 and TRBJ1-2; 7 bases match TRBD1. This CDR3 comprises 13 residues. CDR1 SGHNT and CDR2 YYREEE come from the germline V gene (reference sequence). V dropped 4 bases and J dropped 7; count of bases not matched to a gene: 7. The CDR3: CASSHTGELGYTF. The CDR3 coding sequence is TGTGCCAGCAGCCATACAGGGGAACTTGGCTACACCTTC.

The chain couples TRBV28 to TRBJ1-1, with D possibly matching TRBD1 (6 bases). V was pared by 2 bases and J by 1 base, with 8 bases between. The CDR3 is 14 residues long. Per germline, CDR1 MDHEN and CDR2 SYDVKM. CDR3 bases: TGTGCCAGCAGTTTAGGACAGAAGAACACTGAAGCTTTCTTT. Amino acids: CASSLGQKNTEAFF.

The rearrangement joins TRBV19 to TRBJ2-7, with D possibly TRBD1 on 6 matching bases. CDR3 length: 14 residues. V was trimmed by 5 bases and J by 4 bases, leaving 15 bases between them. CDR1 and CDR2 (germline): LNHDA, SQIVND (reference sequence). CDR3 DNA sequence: TGTGCCAGTAGTCCACCAGGGGCCGGATACGAGCAGTACTTC. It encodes CASSPPGAGYEQYF.

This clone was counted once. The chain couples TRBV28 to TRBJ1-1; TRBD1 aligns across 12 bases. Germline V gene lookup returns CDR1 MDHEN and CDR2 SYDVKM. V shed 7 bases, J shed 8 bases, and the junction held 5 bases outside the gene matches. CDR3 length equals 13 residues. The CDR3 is CASTTGTGGEAFF. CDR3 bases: TGTGCCAGCACCACCGGGACAGGGGGCGAAGCTTTCTTT.

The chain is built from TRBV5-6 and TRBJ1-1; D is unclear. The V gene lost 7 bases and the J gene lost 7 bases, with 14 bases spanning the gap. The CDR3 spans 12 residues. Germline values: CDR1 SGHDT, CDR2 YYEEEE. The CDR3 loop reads CASALARGEAFF. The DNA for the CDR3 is TGTGCCAGCGCACTAGCGCGGGGTGAAGCTTTCTTT.

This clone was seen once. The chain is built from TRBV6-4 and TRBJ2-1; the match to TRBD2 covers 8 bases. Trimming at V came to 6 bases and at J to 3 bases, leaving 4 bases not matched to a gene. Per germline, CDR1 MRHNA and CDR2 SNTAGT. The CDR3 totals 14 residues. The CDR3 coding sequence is TGTGCCAGCAGCGGGAGGGTCTTCTACAATGAGCAGTTCTTC. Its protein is CASSGRVFYNEQFF.

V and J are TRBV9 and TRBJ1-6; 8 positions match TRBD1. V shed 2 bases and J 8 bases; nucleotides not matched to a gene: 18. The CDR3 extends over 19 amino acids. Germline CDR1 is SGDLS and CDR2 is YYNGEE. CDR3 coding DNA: TGTGCCAGCAGCGTTTCGGCCCCAGGGCGACAGGGGTTCGATTCACCCCTCCACTTT. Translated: CASSVSAPGRQGFDSPLHF.

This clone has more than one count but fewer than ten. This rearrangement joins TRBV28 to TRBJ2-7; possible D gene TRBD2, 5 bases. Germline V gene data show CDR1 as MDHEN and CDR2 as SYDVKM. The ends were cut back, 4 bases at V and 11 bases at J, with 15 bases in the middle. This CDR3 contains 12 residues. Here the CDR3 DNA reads TGTGCCAGCAGTTCGGACTTGCGGGCTAAGTACTTC. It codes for CASSSDLRAKYF.

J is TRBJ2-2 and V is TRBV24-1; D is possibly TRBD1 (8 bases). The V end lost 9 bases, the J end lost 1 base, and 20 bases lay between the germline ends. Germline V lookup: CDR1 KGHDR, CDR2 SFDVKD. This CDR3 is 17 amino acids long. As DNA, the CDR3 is TGTGCCACCTTTGCCGGACAGGGAGGGAAGAACACCGGGGAGCTGTTTTTT. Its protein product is CATFAGQGGKNTGELFF.

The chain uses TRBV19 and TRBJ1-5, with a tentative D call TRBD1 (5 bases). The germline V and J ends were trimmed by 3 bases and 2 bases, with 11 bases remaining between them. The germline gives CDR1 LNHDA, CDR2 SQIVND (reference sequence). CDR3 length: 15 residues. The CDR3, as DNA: TGTGCCAGTAGTATTCATCAGGGCGGCAATCAGCCCCAGCATTTT. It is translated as CASSIHQGGNQPQHF.

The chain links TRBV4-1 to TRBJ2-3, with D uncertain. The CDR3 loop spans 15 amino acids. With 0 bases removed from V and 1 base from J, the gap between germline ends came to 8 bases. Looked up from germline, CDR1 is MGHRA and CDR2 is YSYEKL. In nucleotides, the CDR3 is TGCGCCAGCAGCCAAGATCACAGAGGCACAGATACGCAGTATTTT. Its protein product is CASSQDHRGTDTQYF.

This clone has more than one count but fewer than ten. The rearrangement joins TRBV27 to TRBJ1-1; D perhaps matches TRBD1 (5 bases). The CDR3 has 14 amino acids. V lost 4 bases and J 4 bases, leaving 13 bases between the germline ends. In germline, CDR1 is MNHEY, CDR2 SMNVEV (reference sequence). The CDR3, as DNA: TGTGCCAGCAGTTCCGCGGCCGGGGGCACTGAAGCTTTCTTT. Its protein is CASSSAAGGTEAFF.

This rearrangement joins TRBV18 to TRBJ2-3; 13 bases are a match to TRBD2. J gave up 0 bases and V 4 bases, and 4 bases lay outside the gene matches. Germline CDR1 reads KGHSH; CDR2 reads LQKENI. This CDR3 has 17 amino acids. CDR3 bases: TGTGCCAGCTCACGAGGGACTAGCGGGATAAGCACAGATACGCAGTATTTT. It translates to CASSRGTSGISTDTQYF.

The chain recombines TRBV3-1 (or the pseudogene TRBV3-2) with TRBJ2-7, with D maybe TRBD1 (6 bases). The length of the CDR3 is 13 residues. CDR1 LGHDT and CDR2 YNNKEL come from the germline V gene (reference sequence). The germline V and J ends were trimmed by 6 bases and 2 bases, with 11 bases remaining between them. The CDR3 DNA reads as TGTGCCAGCAGTTCCGGACAGCCCTACGAGCAGTACTTC. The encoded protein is CASSSGQPYEQYF.

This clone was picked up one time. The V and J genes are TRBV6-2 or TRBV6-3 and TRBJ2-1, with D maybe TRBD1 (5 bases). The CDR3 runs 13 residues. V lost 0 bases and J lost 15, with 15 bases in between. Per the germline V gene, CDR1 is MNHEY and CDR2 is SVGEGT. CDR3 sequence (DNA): TGTGCCAGCAGTTACTCGATAGGCCAGGGTCTGTTCTTC. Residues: CASSYSIGQGLFF.

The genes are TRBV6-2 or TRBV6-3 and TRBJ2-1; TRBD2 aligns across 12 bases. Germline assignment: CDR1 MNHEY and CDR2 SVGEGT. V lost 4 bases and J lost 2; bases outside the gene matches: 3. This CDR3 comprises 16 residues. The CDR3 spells CASSLPSGRAYNEQFF. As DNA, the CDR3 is TGTGCCAGCAGTTTACCTAGCGGGAGGGCCTACAATGAGCAGTTCTTC.

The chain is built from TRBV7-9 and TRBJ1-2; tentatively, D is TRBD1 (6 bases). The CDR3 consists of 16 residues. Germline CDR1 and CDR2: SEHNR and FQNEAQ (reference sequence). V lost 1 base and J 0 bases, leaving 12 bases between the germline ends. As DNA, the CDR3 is TGTGCCAGCAGCTTAGGATCGGCAGGGGCTAACTATGGCTACACCTTC. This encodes CASSLGSAGANYGYTF.

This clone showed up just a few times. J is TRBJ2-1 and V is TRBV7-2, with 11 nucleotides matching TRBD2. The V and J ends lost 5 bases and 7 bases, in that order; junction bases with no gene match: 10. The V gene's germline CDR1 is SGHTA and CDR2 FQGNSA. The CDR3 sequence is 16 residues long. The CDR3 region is CASSPDSGRAVNEQFF. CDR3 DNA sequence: TGTGCCAGCAGCCCCGATAGCGGGAGGGCTGTGAATGAGCAGTTCTTC.

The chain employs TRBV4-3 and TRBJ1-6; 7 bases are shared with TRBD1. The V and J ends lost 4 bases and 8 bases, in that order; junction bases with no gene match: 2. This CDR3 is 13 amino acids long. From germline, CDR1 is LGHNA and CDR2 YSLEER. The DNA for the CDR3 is TGCGCCAGCAGCCTAGACAGGGATTCACCCCTCCACTTT. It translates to CASSLDRDSPLHF.

The CDR3 reads CASSQGQGAGETQYF. The CDR3 bases are TGCGCCAGCAGCCAAGGACAGGGGGCCGGGGAGACCCAGTACTTC. The gene calls are TRBV4-1 and TRBJ2-5, with 10 bases that match TRBD1. Per the germline V gene, CDR1 is MGHRA and CDR2 is YSYEKL. CDR3 length: 15 residues. V was clipped by 1 base and J by 5 bases; unmatched bases: 4.

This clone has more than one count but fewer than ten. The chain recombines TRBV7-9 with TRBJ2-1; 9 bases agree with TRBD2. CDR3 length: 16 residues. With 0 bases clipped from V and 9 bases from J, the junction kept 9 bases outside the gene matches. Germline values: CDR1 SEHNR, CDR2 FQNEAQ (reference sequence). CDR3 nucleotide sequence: TGTGCCAGCAGCTTAGCTAGCGGGAGAGTTATCGGTGAGCAGTTCTTC. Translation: CASSLASGRVIGEQFF.

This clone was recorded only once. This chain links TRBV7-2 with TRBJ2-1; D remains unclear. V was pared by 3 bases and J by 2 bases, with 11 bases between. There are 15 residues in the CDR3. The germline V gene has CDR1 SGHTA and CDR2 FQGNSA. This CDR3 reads CASSFRSITYNEQFF. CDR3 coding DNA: TGTGCCAGCAGCTTTCGCAGTATTACCTACAATGAGCAGTTCTTC.

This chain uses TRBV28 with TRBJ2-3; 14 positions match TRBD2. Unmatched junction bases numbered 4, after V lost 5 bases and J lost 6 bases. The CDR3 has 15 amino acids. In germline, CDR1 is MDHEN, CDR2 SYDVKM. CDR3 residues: CASSPGTSGSDTQYF. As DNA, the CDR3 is TGTGCCAGCAGTCCCGGGACTAGCGGGAGCGATACGCAGTATTTT. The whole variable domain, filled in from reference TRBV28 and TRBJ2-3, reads DVKVTQSSRYLVKRTGEKVFLECVQDMDHENMFWYRQDPGLGLRLIYFSYDVKMKEKGDIPEGYSVSREKKERFSLILESASTNQTSMYLCASSPGTSGSDTQYFGPGTRLTVL.

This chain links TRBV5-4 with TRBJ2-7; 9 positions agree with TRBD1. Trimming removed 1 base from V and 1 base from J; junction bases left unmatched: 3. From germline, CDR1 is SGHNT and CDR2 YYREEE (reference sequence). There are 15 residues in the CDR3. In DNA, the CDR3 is TGTGCCAGCAGCTTGCCAGGGACAGGGTCCTACGAGCAGTACTTC. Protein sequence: CASSLPGTGSYEQYF.